The 14 T cell receptor beta chains in this list originate from one sample, sequenced in a study of Graves' ophthalmopathy and Graves' hyperthyroidism. Researchers took RNA transcripts and amplified TCR beta CDR3 regions from them. First-round RT-PCR relied on HTBI primers, and a second-round multiplex PCR came next. TCRdb re-called the multiplex PCR reads with MiXCR, one entry per CDR3 protein. The sample records around 600,000 distinct CDR3 sequences, 35% to 50% being singletons. The sequenced sample was peripheral blood. These receptors were obtained from an adult man with Graves' ophthalmopathy.

The chain uses TRBV7-8 and TRBJ2-7, with D possibly matching TRBD2 (6 bases). Germline V gene lookup returns CDR1 SGHVS and CDR2 FQNEAQ. The CDR3 sequence is 14 residues long. Trimming pared 7 bases from V and 5 bases from J, leaving 18 bases between. Here the CDR3 DNA reads TGTGCCAGCACATCGAGCGGGCAGAGCCACGAGCAGTACTTC. It encodes CASTSSGQSHEQYF.

On this clonotype itself: At one end the junction does not follow the germline gene, possibly because of a read error. The chain is built from TRBV10-3 and TRBJ2-2; 8 bases match TRBD2. The CDR3 runs to 18 residues. In germline, CDR1 is ENHRY, CDR2 SYGVKD. CDR3 amino acids: CASSYWAGGPLNTGELFF. Written as DNA, the CDR3 is TGTGCCAGCAGTTACTGGGCGGGGGGCCCTCTGAACACCGGGGAGCTGTTTTTT.

Points on this clonotype: The CDR3 does not end in the conserved phenylalanine or tryptophan, so this is likely a read error. Because the CDR3's place on the DNA is in doubt, the DNA is left out and the CDR3 is given as listed by TCRdb. J is TRBJ2-2 and V is TRBV2; whether TRBD2, the table's D call, matches the DNA was not checked. Germline V gene lookup returns CDR1 SNHLY and CDR2 FYNNEI. The CDR3 contains 9 residues when both ends are counted. CDR3 in amino acids: CASSRARGV.

The table lists this clonotype with many counts. The rearrangement links TRBV5-6 to TRBJ1-1; D gene uncertain. CDR1 and CDR2 from the germline V gene are SGHDT and YYEEEE. This CDR3 region has 12 residues. V dropped 2 bases and J dropped 6 bases, with 8 bases sitting between them. CDR3 nucleotides: TGTGCCAGCAGCTTATGGACGGCTGAAGCTTTCTTT. Translation gives CASSLWTAEAFF.

This clonotype was recorded only once. This chain connects TRBV3-1 to TRBJ2-5; 8 nucleotides match TRBD1. The CDR3 runs to 16 residues. V lost 3 bases and J lost 3; bases outside the gene matches: 9. CDR1 and CDR2 (germline): LGHDT, YNNKEL (reference sequence). CDR3 bases: TGTGCCAGCAGCCACAGGGGGCTTTTACCAAAAGAGACCCAGTACTTC. Protein: CASSHRGLLPKETQYF.

This clonotype was picked up many times. V usage is TRBV20-1 and J usage is TRBJ1-5; no clear D gene. Per the germline V gene, CDR1 is DFQATT and CDR2 is SNEGSKA (reference sequence). The V gene lost 0 bases and the J gene lost 0 bases, with 6 bases spanning the gap. The CDR3 contains 14 residues. The CDR3 region is CSARDSYSNQPQHF. The DNA of the CDR3 is TGCAGTGCTAGAGATAGCTATAGCAATCAGCCCCAGCATTTT.

As concerns this clonotype: This may come from a read error, since a much larger clone is one base off. The DNA of the CDR3 is TGTGCCATCAGTGATGGGACAGGGTCGGGTTCGGAGACCCAGTACTTC. Translation gives CAISDGTGSGSETQYF. The V and J genes are TRBV10-3 and TRBJ2-5; 9 bases map to TRBD1. Trimming removed 3 bases from V and 5 bases from J; junction bases left unmatched: 10. CDR3 length equals 16 residues. Per the germline V gene, CDR1 is ENHRY and CDR2 is SYGVKD.

The J gene is TRBJ1-2, the V gene TRBV25-1; D is unclear. V gave up 5 bases and J gave up 7 bases, with 20 bases separating them. CDR3 length: 15 amino acids. Germline values: CDR1 MGHDK, CDR2 SYGVNS. DNA for the CDR3: TGTGCCAGCAGTCCGTTCCCCACAGTAGAAGGTGGCTACACCTTC. Its translation: CASSPFPTVEGGYTF.

This clonotype was recorded a few times. The rearrangement links TRBV7-2 to TRBJ2-2; D might be TRBD1 (6 bases). The CDR3 sequence is 12 residues long. Per the germline V gene, CDR1 is SGHTA and CDR2 is FQGNSA. Trimming pared 7 bases from V and 6 bases from J, leaving 9 bases between. The CDR3 region has the DNA TGTGCCAGCACCCAGGGGTCCGGGGAGCTGTTTTTT. Residues: CASTQGSGELFF.

This chain joins TRBV5-1 and TRBJ1-1, with 8 nucleotides matching TRBD1. V dropped 4 bases and J dropped 2; count of bases not matched to a gene: 7. Germline V gives CDR1 SGHRS, CDR2 YFSETQ. The CDR3 spans 15 residues. CDR3 DNA: TGCGCCAGCAGCCAGCAGACAGGGGAAAACACTGAAGCTTTCTTT. Its protein is CASSQQTGENTEAFF.

This chain uses TRBV5-4 with TRBJ1-3; weak D call: TRBD1 (5 bases). Germline CDR1 reads SGHNT; CDR2 reads YYREEE (reference sequence). Trimming cost V 3 bases and J 5 bases, with 12 bases left between them. The CDR3 covers 14 residues. The CDR3 nucleotides read TGTGCCAGCAGCTATGGGACGTTAAGAAACACCATATATTTT. This gives the protein CASSYGTLRNTIYF.

This clonotype was found many times. The rearrangement joins TRBV4-1 to TRBJ2-7; no reliable D call. V lost 1 base to trimming and J lost 3 bases, with 10 bases between them. The germline CDR1 and CDR2 sequences are MGHRA and YSYEKL. The CDR3 has 14 amino acids. The CDR3 protein is CASSQVSQNYEQYF. The DNA of the CDR3 is TGCGCCAGCAGCCAAGTTAGCCAGAACTACGAGCAGTACTTC.

The table lists this clonotype with a count of one. The chain uses TRBV20-1 and TRBJ1-5; D remains unclear. The length of the CDR3 is 15 residues. V lost 3 bases and J lost 14, with 26 bases in between. From germline, CDR1 is DFQATT and CDR2 SNEGSKA (reference sequence). CDR3 sequence: CSASDDLAGGPYEHF. CDR3 nucleotides: TGCAGTGCTAGTGACGACCTAGCGGGAGGTCCCTACGAGCATTTT.

V gene TRBV9 combines with J gene TRBJ2-7; tentatively, D is TRBD1 or TRBD2 (5 bases each). The CDR3 is 15 amino acids. Trimming pared 0 bases from V and 3 bases from J, leaving 13 bases between. CDR1 is SGDLS, CDR2 YYNGEE, per germline. CDR3 sequence: CASSVDGTLNYEQYF. The DNA of the CDR3 is TGTGCCAGCAGCGTAGATGGGACCCTTAACTACGAGCAGTACTTC.